What follows are 23 T cell receptor beta chains derived from one specimen sequenced in a study of blood T cell repertoires in COVID-19 (dated by TCRdb to the early 2020s). The library came from the immunoSEQ multiplex PCR assay. This immuneACCESS table, as held by TCRdb, lists in-frame sequences with V and J called but not all clones. Of the missing ones, under half trace to an unresolved V gene in checked studies; the others have no known cause. This sample has about 230,000 clones in its table, and approximately 85% of those were observed once. The top ten constitute 4.5% to 5.5% of the sample. Sequenced input: peripheral blood. The origin of the receptors is a man over 45 with COVID-19, enrolled during active disease.

V usage is TRBV7-3 and J usage is TRBJ1-2, with D uncertain. V shed 6 bases and J shed 2 bases, with 10 bases lying between them. The CDR3 consists of 13 residues. Germline V lookup: CDR1 SGHTA, CDR2 FQGTGA. The CDR3 region is CASSMYQNYGYTF. The CDR3 DNA reads TGTGCCAGCAGTATGTACCAGAACTATGGCTACACCTTC.

The rearrangement uses TRBV7-8 and TRBJ1-5; maybe TRBD1 (6 bases). This CDR3 comprises 16 residues. V shed 4 bases and J shed 6 bases, with 19 bases lying between them. Germline CDR1 SGHVS, CDR2 FQNEAQ. The CDR3 DNA follows: TGTGCCAGCAGCTCATGGGACACTAGCGCGTTTCAGCCCCAGCATTTT. It yields the protein CASSSWDTSAFQPQHF.

The CDR3 region has the DNA TGTGCCAGCAGCCAACCGGGACAGGGGTACAATGAGCAGTTCTTC. Amino acids: CASSQPGQGYNEQFF. J is TRBJ2-1 and V is TRBV3-1 (or the pseudogene TRBV3-2); 10 bases map to TRBD1. The CDR3 is made up of 15 amino acids. The germline CDR1 and CDR2 sequences are LGHDT and YNNKEL (reference sequence). Trimming cost V 2 bases and J 4 bases; bases outside gene matches: 2.

The rearrangement joins TRBV11-1 to TRBJ2-5; D call uncertain. The CDR3 runs 14 residues. Germline V gene data show CDR1 as SGHAT and CDR2 as FQDESV (reference sequence). V lost 5 bases to trimming and J lost 0 bases, with 10 bases between them. The CDR3 region is CASSIQLYQETQYF. CDR3 coding DNA: TGTGCCAGCAGCATACAGCTGTACCAAGAGACCCAGTACTTC.

This chain links TRBV2 with TRBJ1-5, with D hard to call. Deletions cut 5 bases from V and 3 bases from J, with 11 bases between. The CDR3 has 14 residues. CDR1 and CDR2 (germline): SNHLY, FYNNEI. The CDR3 loop is CASSLESLNQPQHF. DNA for the CDR3: TGTGCCAGCAGTCTGGAGTCCCTCAATCAGCCCCAGCATTTT.

The rearrangement joins TRBV28 to TRBJ2-2; D perhaps matches TRBD1 (5 bases). The CDR3 sequence is 15 residues long. The germline CDR1 and CDR2 sequences are MDHEN and SYDVKM. V lost 10 bases, J lost 1 base, and 16 bases lay in between. The CDR3 sequence is CATQEQNRNTGELFF. In DNA form, the CDR3 reads TGTGCCACACAGGAACAGAACCGGAACACCGGGGAGCTGTTTTTT.

This chain uses TRBV12-3 or TRBV12-4 with TRBJ1-1, with no clear D. V was clipped by 6 bases and J by 9 bases, with 17 bases between them. This CDR3 is 13 amino acids long. The CDR3: CASRFAQQTKAFF. Here the CDR3 DNA reads TGTGCCAGCAGATTTGCCCAACAGACGAAAGCTTTCTTT.

The sample holds a few counts of this clone. This rearrangement joins TRBV5-1 to TRBJ2-2; 7 bases map to TRBD1. This CDR3 region has 15 residues. Unmatched junction bases numbered 3, after V lost 3 bases and J lost 1 base. CDR1 and CDR2 from the germline V gene are SGHRS and YFSETQ. The CDR3 here is CASSWGQRNTGELFF. The CDR3 bases are TGCGCCAGCAGCTGGGGACAGCGGAACACCGGGGAGCTGTTTTTT.

The chain uses TRBV9 and TRBJ2-1, with TRBD2 identical over 13 bases. The CDR3 spans 14 residues. J was trimmed by 13 bases and V by 0 bases; bases with no gene match: 4. From germline, CDR1 is SGDLS and CDR2 YYNGEE. The CDR3 DNA reads as TGTGCCAGCAGCGTAGCCGGGACTAGCGGGGAACAGTTCTTC. This translates into CASSVAGTSGEQFF.

The J gene is TRBJ2-2, the V gene TRBV11-2, with 9 bases matching TRBD1. V was pared by 5 bases and J by 2 bases, with 3 bases of the junction left unmatched. Germline CDR1 is SGHAT and CDR2 is FQNNGV. The CDR3 is made up of 15 amino acids. The CDR3 DNA follows: TGTGCCAGCAGCGTGGGACAGGGTAACACCGGGGAGCTGTTTTTT. This encodes CASSVGQGNTGELFF.

This clone was detected only a few times. This chain connects TRBV5-1 to TRBJ1-1; no clear D. Trimming shortened V by 1 base and J by 1 base, and 5 bases separated the two germline ends. The CDR3 sequence is 13 residues long. Germline V gene sequence: CDR1 SGHRS, CDR2 YFSETQ. The CDR3 is CASSLNRNTEAFF. The CDR3, as DNA: TGCGCCAGCAGCTTGAATCGGAACACTGAAGCTTTCTTT.

The V call is TRBV5-5, the J call TRBJ2-3, with 9 bases fitting TRBD2. The CDR3 has 16 amino acids. V gave up 6 bases and J gave up 2 bases; unmatched junction bases: 10. Per germline, CDR1 SGHKS and CDR2 YYEKEE (reference sequence). The CDR3 nucleotides read TGTGCCAGCACCTTCGGAGCGGGGGGACCCACAGATACGCAGTATTTT. This translates into CASTFGAGGPTDTQYF. The whole variable domain, remainder taken from reference TRBV5-5 and TRBJ2-3, is DAGVTQSPTHLIKTRGQQVTLRCSPISGHKSVSWYQQVLGQGPQFIFQYYEKEERGRGNFPDRFSARQFPNYSSELNVNALLLGDSALYLCASTFGAGGPTDTQYFGPGTRLTVL.

The rearrangement links TRBV2 to TRBJ2-7, with 8 bases matching TRBD1. J gave up 7 bases and V 6 bases, and 20 bases lay outside the gene matches. Germline loops: CDR1 SNHLY, CDR2 FYNNEI. The CDR3 sequence is 17 residues long. CDR3 in DNA: TGTGCCAGCAGGAGGAGAGGACAGGGCCCTAAAGGGGGGGAGCAGTACTTC. It yields the protein CASRRRGQGPKGGEQYF.

The genes are TRBV9 and TRBJ2-2; 11 positions match TRBD1. CDR1 is SGDLS, CDR2 YYNGEE, per germline. The CDR3 sequence is 16 residues long. V shed 5 bases, J shed 4 bases, and the junction held 7 bases outside the gene matches. The CDR3 bases are TGTGCCAGCAGAGGACAGGGGGCGGATGTCACCGGGGAGCTGTTTTTT. Translated: CASRGQGADVTGELFF.

The chain carries TRBV7-8 and TRBJ2-1; D possibly corresponds to TRBD2 (6 bases). The germline V gene encodes CDR1 SGHVS and CDR2 FQNEAQ. This CDR3 spans 15 amino acids. Trimming removed 5 bases at V and 1 base at J, with 12 bases between. CDR3 bases: TGTGCCAGCAGCCGGGAAGCGGGTTCCTACAATGAGCAGTTCTTC. Translating it yields CASSREAGSYNEQFF. Full variable domain (rest looked up from reference TRBV7-8 and TRBJ2-1): GAGVSQSPRYKVAKRGQDVALRCDPISGHVSLFWYQQALGQGPEFLTYFQNEAQLDKSGLPSDRFFAERPEGSVSTLKIQRTQQEDSAVYLCASSREAGSYNEQFFGPGTRLTVL.

V usage is TRBV5-1 and J usage is TRBJ1-2, with TRBD1 matching over 8 bases. This CDR3 is 13 amino acids long. Germline CDR1 is SGHRS and CDR2 is YFSETQ. V lost 6 bases, J lost 5 bases, and 6 bases stayed unmatched. Here the CDR3 DNA reads TGCGCCAGCAACGCCGGACAGGGTTATGGCTACACCTTC. This sequence encodes CASNAGQGYGYTF.

The chain links TRBV6-6 to TRBJ1-1; TRBD1 aligns across 7 bases. The germline V gene has CDR1 MNHNY and CDR2 SVGAGI (reference sequence). Trimming cost V 6 bases and J 0 bases; bases outside gene matches: 7. The length of the CDR3 is 15 residues. The CDR3: CASRQGTVMNTEAFF. As DNA, the CDR3 is TGTGCCAGCAGACAGGGGACCGTTATGAACACTGAAGCTTTCTTT.

The rearrangement joins TRBV7-3 to TRBJ2-3, with D maybe TRBD2 (5 bases). This CDR3 is 13 amino acids long. Trimming took 3 bases from V and 3 from J, leaving 7 bases between them. CDR1 SGHTA and CDR2 FQGTGA come from the germline V gene. CDR3 nucleotides: TGTGCCAGCAGCTTCCGGGGTACAGATACGCAGTATTTT. Translation: CASSFRGTDTQYF.

This clone was seen a handful of times. V is TRBV7-2 and J is TRBJ2-7; tentative D call: TRBD1 (6 bases). Trimming took off 5 bases at V and 5 bases at J, with 19 bases between the two ends. The CDR3 sequence is 15 residues long. In germline, CDR1 is SGHTA, CDR2 FQGNSA. DNA for the CDR3: TGTGCCAGCAGCCTCCTTGGTGGGACACTCCACGAGCAGTACTTC. It is translated as CASSLLGGTLHEQYF.

The chain joins TRBV6-1 to TRBJ1-5; D is unresolved. The V end was cut by 3 bases, the J end by 6 bases, with 6 bases between. Germline CDR1 MNHNS, CDR2 SASEGT. The CDR3 covers 12 residues. CDR3 residues: CASSDGGQPQHF. CDR3 sequence (DNA): TGTGCCAGCAGTGACGGTGGTCAGCCCCAGCATTTT.

V gene TRBV3-1 (or the pseudogene TRBV3-2) combines with J gene TRBJ2-7, with 8 bases lining up with TRBD2. The CDR3 consists of 14 residues. The germline V gene has CDR1 LGHDT and CDR2 YNNKEL (reference sequence). V trimming: 6 bases; J trimming: 6 bases; junction bases outside the gene matches: 10. CDR3 nucleotide sequence: TGTGCCAGCAGGGAAGCGGGGGCCTATGGCGAGCAGTACTTC. This encodes CASREAGAYGEQYF.

This clone was found a few times. The chain employs TRBV2 and TRBJ1-5, with D maybe TRBD1 (6 bases). The CDR3 is 16 residues long. Germline V gene sequence: CDR1 SNHLY, CDR2 FYNNEI. V dropped 7 bases and J dropped 7 bases, with 23 bases sitting between them. CDR3 in DNA: TGTGCCAGCACCGGGCGGACAGATCCCACGCGGCAGCCCCAGCATTTT. Translation: CASTGRTDPTRQPQHF.

This clone was seen a few times. This sequence joins TRBV27 and TRBJ2-7, with 9 positions matching TRBD1. Germline CDR1 reads MNHEY; CDR2 reads SMNVEV (reference sequence). V was pared by 5 bases and J by 4 bases, with 3 bases of the junction left unmatched. CDR3 length: 13 amino acids. The CDR3 loop reads CASSRDRAYEQYF. In DNA, the CDR3 is TGTGCCAGCAGTCGGGACAGGGCTTACGAGCAGTACTTC.